The sequence of this T cell receptor beta chain was determined in a study of T cells after yellow fever vaccination. The CDR3 covers 12 residues. Trimming stripped 4 bases from V and 8 bases from J, with 10 bases between. The germline V gene encodes CDR1 SGHRS and CDR2 YFSETQ. This clonotype was detected many times. Its target is not known. By 5'RACE template switching, TCR cDNA was produced, with a universal primer site and UMIs added in the process. TCRdb called the 5' RACE reads again in MiXCR, with one record for every CDR3 protein. Of about 160,000 distinct CDR3 sequences listed, under 7.5% are singletons. Study-wide points: Contaminants from the bulk population, in the form of abundant clonotypes, could be found in FACS-sorted repertoires. A minor fraction of clonotypes spanned both CD4 and CD8 compartments. Secondary responses were weaker yet peaked faster, day 5 versus 15.

The V call is TRBV5-1, the J call TRBJ2-1; D is uncertain. This receptor was identified in a man aged 18 to 29 who received the YFV17D yellow fever vaccine. Sequencing used CD4+ T cells sorted from PBMCs, obtained roughly 5 days after the first yellow fever vaccination. CDR3 bases: TGCGCCAGCAGCCAGAAACGGGATGAGCAGTTCTTC. Its translation is CASSQKRDEQFF.